The clone carrying this TCR beta chain was recorded many times. No antigen is known for it. Individual cDNA molecules received unique molecular identifiers. TCRdb redid the calling of the 5' RACE reads with MiXCR, one entry per CDR3 protein. The sample has 49,000 or so distinct CDR3 sequences, about 6.3% seen once. This sample is part of a study of early T cells in non-severe SARS-CoV-2 infection. On the study more broadly: Chains were not paired, and sequencing was done on bulk RNA from unsorted whole blood. Study findings and constraints: Missing private and CD4 specificities, VDJdb matching favored anti-spike CD8 responses.

The junction had 7 bases not matched to a gene; V was cut back by 4 bases and J by 6 bases. The V gene's germline CDR1 is SGHDT and CDR2 YYEEEE. The CDR3 loop spans 15 amino acids. The receptor comes from an adult who was a healthcare worker with PCR-confirmed SARS-CoV-2 infection or an uninfected control (not recorded which). Sequencing used whole blood, obtained at baseline. The chain has TRBV5-6 and TRBJ2-2; 9 bases line up with TRBD1. The CDR3 reads CASSLTGGDPGELFF. CDR3 nucleotide sequence: TGTGCCAGCAGCCTTACAGGGGGCGATCCCGGGGAGCTGTTTTTT.